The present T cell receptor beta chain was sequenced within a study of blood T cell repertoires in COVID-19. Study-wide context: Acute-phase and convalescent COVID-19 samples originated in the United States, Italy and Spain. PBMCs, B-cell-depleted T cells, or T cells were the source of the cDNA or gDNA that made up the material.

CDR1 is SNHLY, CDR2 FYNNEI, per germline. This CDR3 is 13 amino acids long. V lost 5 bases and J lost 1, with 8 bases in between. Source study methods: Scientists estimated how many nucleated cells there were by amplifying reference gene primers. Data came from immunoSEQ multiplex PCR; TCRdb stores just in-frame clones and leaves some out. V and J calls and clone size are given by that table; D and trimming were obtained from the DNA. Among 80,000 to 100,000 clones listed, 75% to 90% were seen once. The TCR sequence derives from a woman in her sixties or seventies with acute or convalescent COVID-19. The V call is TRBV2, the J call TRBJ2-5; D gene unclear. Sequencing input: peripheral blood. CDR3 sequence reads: CASSPTRQETQYF. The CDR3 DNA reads TGTGCCAGCAGTCCGACTCGCCAAGAGACCCAGTACTTC.